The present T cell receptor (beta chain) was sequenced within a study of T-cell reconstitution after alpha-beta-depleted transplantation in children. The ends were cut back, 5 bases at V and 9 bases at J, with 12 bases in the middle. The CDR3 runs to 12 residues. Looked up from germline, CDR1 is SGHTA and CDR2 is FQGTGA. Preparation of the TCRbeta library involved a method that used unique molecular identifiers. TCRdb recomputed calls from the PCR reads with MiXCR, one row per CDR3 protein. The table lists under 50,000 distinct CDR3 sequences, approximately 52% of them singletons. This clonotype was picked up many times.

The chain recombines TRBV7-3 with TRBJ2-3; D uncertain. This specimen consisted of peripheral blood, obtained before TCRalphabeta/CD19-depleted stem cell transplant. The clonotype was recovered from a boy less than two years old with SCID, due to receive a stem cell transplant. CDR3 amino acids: CASSPSGGTQYF. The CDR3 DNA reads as TGTGCCAGCAGCCCCTCCGGTGGGACGCAGTATTTT.